One and the same sample provided the 24 T cell receptor beta chains below, sequenced in a study of human T cells and chemical hapten exposure. Time point noted: pre-sensitization, week 0. Stated treatment: therapeutic diphenylcyclopropenone sensitization with weekly scalp DPC. MiXCR, applied by TCRdb to the RACE reads, yields one record per CDR3 protein. The sample lists fewer than 150,000 distinct CDR3 sequences, about 13% occurring once. Sequencing used whole blood, obtained in connection with sensitization to the hapten diphenylcyclopropenone (DPC). The receptor set was obtained from a woman aged 18-29 years with alopecia areata. Some clones in this sample may be carry-over from other donors' samples.

The gene calls are TRBV5-1 and TRBJ1-5; D gene ambiguous. V was clipped by 4 bases and J by 3 bases, with 14 bases between them. The CDR3 has 15 residues. Germline values: CDR1 SGHRS, CDR2 YFSETQ. The CDR3: CASSPDGQPNQPQHF. CDR3 in DNA: TGCGCCAGCAGCCCAGATGGTCAACCCAATCAGCCCCAGCATTTT. The complete variable domain, with remaining parts taken from reference TRBV5-1 and TRBJ1-5, reads KAGVTQTPRYLIKTRGQQVTLSCSPISGHRSVSWYQQTPGQGLQFLFEYFSETQRNKGNFPGRFSGRQFSNSRSEMNVSTLELGDSALYLCASSPDGQPNQPQHFGDGTRLSIL.

This chain connects TRBV2 to TRBJ2-7; D is ambiguous. Germline CDR1 is SNHLY and CDR2 is FYNNEI. The CDR3 is 14 residues long. Trimming cost V 2 bases and J 5 bases, with 13 bases left between them. The CDR3 DNA reads as TGTGCCAGCAGTGAAACGCCCTCTGCCAACGAGCAGTACTTC. Protein product: CASSETPSANEQYF.

This clonotype showed up many times. This chain joins TRBV19 and TRBJ1-5, with D maybe TRBD1 (5 bases). Germline CDR1 LNHDA, CDR2 SQIVND (reference sequence). This CDR3 spans 15 amino acids. Trimming cost V 6 bases and J 0 bases, with 12 bases left between them. The CDR3 DNA sequence: TGTGCCAGTAGATCAGGGAAATCTAGCAATCAGCCCCAGCATTTT. Translated, it gives CASRSGKSSNQPQHF.

The V gene is TRBV7-6, the J gene TRBJ2-3; D ambiguous. Deletions cut 4 bases from V and 6 bases from J, with 8 bases between. CDR1 and CDR2 from the germline V gene are SGHVS and FNYEAQ. The length of the CDR3 is 12 residues. The CDR3 sequence: CASSSTMDTQYF. CDR3 coding DNA: TGTGCCAGCAGCTCTACGATGGATACGCAGTATTTT.

This clonotype came up many times. The chain uses TRBV2 and TRBJ1-4, with TRBD1 matching 7 bases. V dropped 6 bases and J dropped 8; count of bases not matched to a gene: 15. The CDR3 length is 16 residues. The germline CDR1 and CDR2 sequences are SNHLY and FYNNEI. The CDR3 loop reads CASRTGTDTFREKLFF. The CDR3 DNA follows: TGTGCCAGCAGAACCGGGACAGACACCTTCCGAGAAAAACTGTTTTTT.

V is TRBV2 and J is TRBJ1-2; D is ambiguous. V lost 8 bases and J 8 bases, leaving 9 bases between the germline ends. The CDR3 extends over 10 amino acids. Germline CDR1 reads SNHLY; CDR2 reads FYNNEI. The CDR3 region has the DNA TGTGCCAGCGGAGTTAGAGGCTACACCTTC. Its translation is CASGVRGYTF. Combining the CDR3 with reference TRBV2 and TRBJ1-2 gives the whole variable domain EPEVTQTPSHQVTQMGQEVILRCVPISNHLYFYWYRQILGQKVEFLVSFYNNEISEKSEIFDDQFSVERPDGSNFTLKIRSTKLEDSAMYFCASGVRGYTFGSGTRLTVV.

This clonotype appeared many times. The rearrangement joins TRBV11-2 to TRBJ2-1, with D maybe TRBD1 (6 bases). Germline CDR1 SGHAT, CDR2 FQNNGV. V lost 5 bases and J lost 10, with 15 bases in between. The CDR3 extends over 13 amino acids. This CDR3 reads CASSPGRTVEQFF. The CDR3 DNA follows: TGTGCCAGCAGCCCGGGGCGGACAGTGGAGCAGTTCTTC.

This clonotype turned up a few times. The chain recombines TRBV20-1 with TRBJ1-5, with D possibly matching TRBD1 (5 bases). V dropped 0 bases and J dropped 7 bases, with 13 bases sitting between them. Germline values: CDR1 DFQATT, CDR2 SNEGSKA (reference sequence). CDR3 length: 14 amino acids. CDR3 bases: TGCAGTGCTAGAGAGATGCAGGGCTCCCAGCCCCAGCATTTT. This translates into CSAREMQGSQPQHF.

This clonotype was counted at least ten times. V usage is TRBV20-1 and J usage is TRBJ1-1; D is uncertain. V was clipped by 0 bases and J by 7 bases, with 15 bases between them. The CDR3 is 14 residues long. CDR1 is DFQATT and CDR2 is SNEGSKA in the germline V gene (reference sequence). The CDR3 sequence: CSAREKLSHFEAFF. The CDR3 nucleotides read TGCAGTGCTAGAGAGAAGTTAAGCCACTTTGAAGCTTTCTTT.

This chain uses TRBV9 with TRBJ1-2; D perhaps matches TRBD1 (5 bases). CDR1 is SGDLS, CDR2 YYNGEE, per germline. Between the trimmed V and J ends, which lost 4 bases and 0 bases, there was a span of 13 bases. The CDR3 sequence is 15 residues long. The CDR3 loop reads CASSSTGGANYGYTF. CDR3 DNA sequence: TGTGCCAGCAGCTCCACCGGAGGGGCTAACTATGGCTACACCTTC.

This clonotype was counted ten times or more. J is TRBJ2-3 and V is TRBV11-2; D unclear. CDR3 size: 14 residues. The V gene lost 1 base and the J gene lost 2 bases, with 7 bases spanning the gap. From germline, CDR1 is SGHAT and CDR2 FQNNGV. CDR3 in amino acids: CASSLGLVTDTQYF. The CDR3 DNA is TGTGCCAGCAGCTTAGGCCTCGTCACAGATACGCAGTATTTT.

The J gene is TRBJ1-2, the V gene TRBV7-6, with D possibly matching TRBD1 (5 bases). Trimming left V 4 bases short and J 4 bases short, with 16 bases between. CDR3 length: 15 amino acids. In germline, CDR1 is SGHVS, CDR2 FNYEAQ. The CDR3 DNA is TGTGCCAGCAGCTCTGACCCGCTTGGGGGCTATGGCTACACCTTC. Translation: CASSSDPLGGYGYTF.

The J gene is TRBJ2-2, the V gene TRBV10-3, with unresolved D. This CDR3 spans 13 amino acids. Trimming stripped 7 bases from V and 5 bases from J, with 11 bases between. CDR1 and CDR2 from the germline V gene are ENHRY and SYGVKD. The CDR3 reads CAINENPTGELFF. In DNA, the CDR3 is TGTGCCATCAACGAGAACCCGACCGGGGAGCTGTTTTTT.

This clonotype was counted between two and nine times. This chain connects TRBV18 to TRBJ2-7; D is ambiguous. Germline loops: CDR1 KGHSH, CDR2 LQKENI. CDR3 length: 14 amino acids. V was trimmed by 2 bases and J by 3 bases, leaving 11 bases between them. The CDR3 bases are TGTGCCAGCTCACCAAGCACTACCCTCTACGAGCAGTACTTC. It encodes CASSPSTTLYEQYF.

This chain joins TRBV7-6 and TRBJ2-5; TRBD2 matches 10 bases. CDR3 size: 16 residues. Trimming took 5 bases from V and 2 from J; bases not matched to a gene: 8. Germline-derived CDR1 and CDR2 are SGHVS and FNYEAQ. The CDR3 loop reads CASSPTGTSVQETQYF. The CDR3, as DNA: TGTGCCAGCAGCCCGACCGGGACTAGCGTTCAAGAGACCCAGTACTTC.

This clonotype was observed many times. V usage is TRBV7-9 and J usage is TRBJ1-6; D is unresolved. From germline, CDR1 is SEHNR and CDR2 FQNEAQ (reference sequence). This CDR3 contains 13 residues. V shed 1 base and J shed 7 bases, with 5 bases lying between them. The CDR3 DNA sequence: TGTGCCAGCAGCTTAGACGCAAATTCACCCCTCCACTTT. It specifies CASSLDANSPLHF.

This clonotype was seen a handful of times. The genes are TRBV7-8 and TRBJ1-1; TRBD1 aligns across 7 bases. The ends lost 1 base at V and 0 bases at J; junction bases unmatched: 8. The CDR3 spans 17 residues. CDR1 SGHVS and CDR2 FQNEAQ come from the germline V gene. The CDR3 spells CASSLGLVGGLNTEAFF. Written as DNA, the CDR3 is TGTGCCAGCAGCTTAGGGCTAGTAGGGGGCTTGAACACTGAAGCTTTCTTT.

Ten or more counts support this clonotype. The chain carries TRBV3-1 and TRBJ1-2; D is unclear. This CDR3 spans 13 amino acids. Trimming removed 7 bases at V and 4 bases at J, with 13 bases between. CDR1 and CDR2 from the germline V gene are LGHDT and YNNKEL (reference sequence). CDR3 sequence: CASTPGSPYGYTF. CDR3 DNA sequence: TGTGCCAGCACCCCCGGGTCGCCCTATGGCTACACCTTC.

This clonotype was counted a few times. The chain recombines TRBV7-2 with TRBJ2-5, with D tentatively TRBD1 (6 bases). This CDR3 contains 18 residues. Germline V CDR1 and CDR2: SGHTA, FQGNSA. Trimming stripped 5 bases from V and 0 bases from J, with 22 bases between. CDR3 in amino acids: CASSPPGAPVRHQETQYF. The CDR3 bases are TGTGCCAGCAGCCCCCCAGGGGCTCCGGTACGCCACCAAGAGACCCAGTACTTC.

J is TRBJ2-7 and V is TRBV7-8; D ambiguous. Trimming removed 1 base from V and 4 bases from J, with 20 bases in between. Germline loops: CDR1 SGHVS, CDR2 FQNEAQ. The CDR3 sequence is 17 residues long. The CDR3 DNA sequence: TGTGCCAGCAGCTTAGGGCAGGTTTATTCGGACGAGTACGAGCAGTACTTC. Protein: CASSLGQVYSDEYEQYF.

This clonotype was seen more than once but under ten times. J is TRBJ2-1 and V is TRBV12-3 or TRBV12-4; D may be TRBD2 (6 bases). V gave up 3 bases and J gave up 7 bases, with 10 bases separating them. This CDR3 contains 13 residues. CDR3 in amino acids: CASSFPAGNEQFF. CDR3 nucleotides: TGTGCCAGCAGTTTCCCCGCGGGGAATGAGCAGTTCTTC.

This clonotype was counted a few times. The chain carries TRBV20-1 and TRBJ1-2; possible D gene TRBD1, 5 bases. V lost 5 bases and J lost 2, with 9 bases in between. The CDR3 consists of 12 residues. Germline V gene sequence: CDR1 DFQATT, CDR2 SNEGSKA (reference sequence). CDR3 bases: TGCAGTGCTCCCCGGGACAACTATGGCTACACCTTC. This gives the protein CSAPRDNYGYTF.

V gene TRBV4-3 combines with J gene TRBJ2-2, with D perhaps given as TRBD1 or TRBD2 (5 bases each). V was trimmed by 1 base and J by 5 bases, leaving 11 bases between them. Germline values: CDR1 LGHNA, CDR2 YSLEER. The CDR3 length is 15 residues. CDR3 bases: TGCGCCAGCAGCCAAGGGGCAGGGAGTACCGGGGAGCTGTTTTTT. Residues: CASSQGAGSTGELFF.

CDR3 in amino acids: CASSLGVSDTIYF. The CDR3 DNA reads TGTGCCAGCAGCTTAGGGGTTTCGGACACCATATATTTT. This rearrangement joins TRBV11-2 to TRBJ1-3; D unresolved. Trimming pared 1 base from V and 8 bases from J, leaving 9 bases between. The CDR3 runs to 13 residues. Germline V CDR1 and CDR2: SGHAT, FQNNGV.